This T cell receptor (beta chain) was documented in a study of long-term antiretroviral therapy in people with HIV (dated by TCRdb to 2021 to 2024). Background for the entire study: Collection of the earliest samples took place about a decade ahead of the 2015 WHO recommendation for immediate ART, at a time when ART was typically delayed until CD4 counts fell. A retrospective serial study tested whether changes in peripheral blood TRB repertoire composition and diversity were associated with ART initiation and durable HIV suppression. A total of 192 cryopreserved PBMC samples were contributed to the cohort by 30 adults with confirmed HIV infection, with samples collected serially over a mean of 6 years (range 1-12). Among the approximately 30 participants with HIV, eleven to twelve were female. No cross-contamination during QIAcube processing turned up in test extractions that ran a monoclonal T-cell line alongside about 35 polyclonal samples.

Points the paper makes about the study in general: The samples span the years 2004 to 2017, and the ART regimens used may be less effective than current regimens. Unsorted PBMC were profiled instead of sorted CD4+ and CD8+ T cells because pre-ART samples had limited cell numbers. Compared with controls, HIV repertoires had narrower CDR3 length ranges, and the network structure pointed to an antigen-experienced repertoire that shifted only slightly toward naive after ART. Expanded TRB clones identified before ART initiation dominated the repertoire across all time points, though the dominance fluctuated and decreased in many PLHIV after ART. ART initiation was associated with a significant increase in TRB diversity, but diversity stayed significantly below transplant donor controls even after long-term ART. Limited PBMC availability meant only the TCR beta chain was sequenced, without alpha chain pairing. Inferences about post-ART repertoire changes are limited because no data were available on ART adherence, viral resistance or therapy changes.

Inclusion was restricted to participants for whom at least one PBMC sample before ART initiation and at least two post-ART samples were available. Treatment was received in the United States of America by all participants with HIV. Before DNA extraction, cryopreserved samples containing 1-10 million PBMC were thawed and washed. At the time of the earliest PBMC sample, participants with HIV were aged between roughly 20 and 54 years. Each participant contributed PBMC samples from 1-4 timepoints before ART initiation and 2-8 timepoints after ART initiation, with a median of 7 samples. For every participant, serial HIV viral load, CD4+ T-cell count, ART history and demographic data were obtained. A Qiagen kit on a QIAcube was used to extract genomic DNA from unsorted PBMC, with samples processed in batches of 12. Sequencing of the TRB variable region was done with the immunoSEQ hsTCRB v3.0 assay at survey level resolution. TRB sequencing targeted a depth of about 40,000-55,000 T-cell genomes per sample. An Illumina MiSeq with a v3 150-cycle kit was used to sequence the pooled TRB libraries. Per the source publication's procedure: Repertoire analysis ran in R within a reproducible Nextflow workflow covering QC, data transformation and analysis. LymphoSeq2, an R package for AIRR-Seq data exploration, was used to implement custom analyses. A handful of samples yielding fewer than 5000 total TRB sequences were excluded, leaving more than 150 analyzed HIV repertoires. Among the approximately 190 retained HIV repertoires, 55 to 65 were collected before ART initiation and 129 after ART initiation. Repertoires were downsampled to 5000 TRB nucleotide sequences, with summary statistics averaged over 100 downsampling iterations. Only TRB sequences with CDR3 regions of at least seven amino acids were retained for analysis. Diversity was measured with a Shannon entropy-derived clonality score and the Gini coefficient. In repertoire networks, the top 5000 CDR3 amino acid sequences were linked whenever an edit distance of one separated two sequences. For TRB CDR3 amino acid sequences, antigen specificity groups and MHC restriction were predicted with GLIPH2. To flag known CMV, EBV, HIV or tissue antigen associations, CDR3 amino acid sequences were matched against VDJdb and McPAS-TCR. Pre-ART, post-ART and control groups were compared with Wilcoxon signed-rank tests and Holm-Bonferroni correction. Sourced from immuneACCESS, this table was stored by TCRdb with only in-frame sequences that have V and J called. A share of the clones is absent; for the studies checked, an unresolved V gene accounts for under half, and the remainder has no known explanation. That table furnishes V, J and clone size, whereas the DNA furnished D and trimming. The sample records roughly 28,000 clones, roughly 90% of which are singletons. Approximately 4.5% of the sample is held by the ten biggest clonotypes.

V lost 4 bases and J lost 3 bases, and the count of bases not matched to a germline gene is 6. Spanning cysteine to phenylalanine, the CDR3 consists of 15 amino acids. Here the CDR3 DNA is all that survives: 45 bases in frame from base 1. In the germline V gene (reference sequence), CDR1 corresponds to SEHNR and CDR2 to FQNEAQ. On this clone itself: What antigen it recognizes has not been identified. Per-base qualities were not stored, and no clone one base away is much larger.

The sample was unsorted PBMCs, taken 5.2 years after starting antiretroviral therapy. Rearrangement joined TRBV7-9 to TRBJ1-2; 9 of the junction bases match TRBD1. The TCR comes from a woman aged 35 to 49 with HIV. The DNA sequence is TGTGCCAGCAGCTATTCCGGGACAGGGCACTATGGCTACACCTTC. Translated, this is CASSYSGTGHYGYTF.